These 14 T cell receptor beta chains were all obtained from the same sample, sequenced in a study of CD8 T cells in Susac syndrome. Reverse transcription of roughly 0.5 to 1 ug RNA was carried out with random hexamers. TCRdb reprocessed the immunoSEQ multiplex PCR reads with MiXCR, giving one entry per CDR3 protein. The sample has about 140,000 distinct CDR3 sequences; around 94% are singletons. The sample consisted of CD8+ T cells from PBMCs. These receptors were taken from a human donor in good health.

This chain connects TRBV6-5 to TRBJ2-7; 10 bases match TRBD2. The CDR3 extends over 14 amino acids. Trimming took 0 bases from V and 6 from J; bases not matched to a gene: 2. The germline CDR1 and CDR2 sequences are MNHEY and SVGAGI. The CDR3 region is CASSYSRLAGEQYF. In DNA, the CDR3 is TGTGCCAGCAGTTACTCGAGACTAGCGGGCGAGCAGTACTTC.

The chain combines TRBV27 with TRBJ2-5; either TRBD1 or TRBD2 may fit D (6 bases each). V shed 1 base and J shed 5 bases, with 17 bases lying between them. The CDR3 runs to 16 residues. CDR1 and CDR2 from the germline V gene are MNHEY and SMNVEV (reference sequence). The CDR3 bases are TGTGCCAGCAGTTTATTAGTGACAGGCGCGGGGGAGACCCAGTACTTC. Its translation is CASSLLVTGAGETQYF.

CDR3 nucleotide sequence: TGTGCCAGCAGTTTAGACAGCTTGACAGATACGCAGTATTTT. This gives the protein CASSLDSLTDTQYF. The chain has TRBV28 and TRBJ2-3; a possible D gene is TRBD1 (5 bases). Germline V gene sequence: CDR1 MDHEN, CDR2 SYDVKM. V lost 2 bases and J 3 bases, leaving 9 bases between the germline ends. The CDR3 sequence is 14 residues long.

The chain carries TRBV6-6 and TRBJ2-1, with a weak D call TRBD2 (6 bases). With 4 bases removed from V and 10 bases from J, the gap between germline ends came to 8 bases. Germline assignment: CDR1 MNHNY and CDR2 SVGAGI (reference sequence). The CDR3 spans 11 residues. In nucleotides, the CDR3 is TGTGCCAGCAGTTTACTAGCAGAGCAGTTCTTC. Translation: CASSLLAEQFF.

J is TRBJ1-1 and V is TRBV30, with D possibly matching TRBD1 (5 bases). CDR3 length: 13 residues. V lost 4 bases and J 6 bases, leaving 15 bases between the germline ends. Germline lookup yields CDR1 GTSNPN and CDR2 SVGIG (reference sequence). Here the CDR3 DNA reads TGTGCCTGGACCTCGGGGGGGTACGCTGAAGCTTTCTTT. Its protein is CAWTSGGYAEAFF.

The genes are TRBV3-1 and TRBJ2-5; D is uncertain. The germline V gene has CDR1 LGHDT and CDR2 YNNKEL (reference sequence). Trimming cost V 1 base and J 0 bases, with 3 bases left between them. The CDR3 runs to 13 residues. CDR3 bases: TGTGCCAGCAGCCAAGTAGACCAAGAGACCCAGTACTTC. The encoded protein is CASSQVDQETQYF.

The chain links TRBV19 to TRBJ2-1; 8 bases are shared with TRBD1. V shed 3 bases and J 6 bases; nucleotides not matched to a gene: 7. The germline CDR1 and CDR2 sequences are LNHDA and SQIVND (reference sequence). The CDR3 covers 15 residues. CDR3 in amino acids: CASSISGQGANEQFF. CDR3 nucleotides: TGTGCCAGTAGTATCTCCGGCCAGGGGGCCAATGAGCAGTTCTTC.

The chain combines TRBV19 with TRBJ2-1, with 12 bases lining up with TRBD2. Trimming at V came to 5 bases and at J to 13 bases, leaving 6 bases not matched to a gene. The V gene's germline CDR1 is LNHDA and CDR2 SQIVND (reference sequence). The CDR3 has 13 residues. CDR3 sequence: CASSPTSGRPQFF. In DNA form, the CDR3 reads TGTGCCAGTAGTCCTACTAGCGGGAGGCCTCAGTTCTTC.

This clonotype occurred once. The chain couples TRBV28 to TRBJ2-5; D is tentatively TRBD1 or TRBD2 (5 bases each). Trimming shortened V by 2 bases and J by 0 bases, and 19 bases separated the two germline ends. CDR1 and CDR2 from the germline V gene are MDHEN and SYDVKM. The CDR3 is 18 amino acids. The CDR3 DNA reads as TGTGCCAGCAGTTTAGGGGGAACTAGATTAGCCTACCAAGAGACCCAGTACTTC. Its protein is CASSLGGTRLAYQETQYF.

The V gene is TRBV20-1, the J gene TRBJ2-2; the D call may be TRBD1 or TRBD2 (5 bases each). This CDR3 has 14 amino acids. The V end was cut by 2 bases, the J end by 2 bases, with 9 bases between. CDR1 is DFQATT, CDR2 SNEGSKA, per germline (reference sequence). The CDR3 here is CSARSGGNTGELFF. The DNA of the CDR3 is TGCAGTGCTAGAAGTGGGGGAAACACCGGGGAGCTGTTTTTT.

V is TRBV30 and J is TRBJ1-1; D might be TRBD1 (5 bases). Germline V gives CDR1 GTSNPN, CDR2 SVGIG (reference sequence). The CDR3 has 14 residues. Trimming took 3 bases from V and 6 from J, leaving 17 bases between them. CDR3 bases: TGTGCCTGGAGGACCAACCAGGGTACCGCTGAAGCTTTCTTT. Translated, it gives CAWRTNQGTAEAFF.

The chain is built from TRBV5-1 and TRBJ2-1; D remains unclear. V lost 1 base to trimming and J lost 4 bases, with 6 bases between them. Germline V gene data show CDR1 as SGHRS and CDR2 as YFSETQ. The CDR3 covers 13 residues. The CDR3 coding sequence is TGCGCCAGCAGCTTGTACCGATACAATGAGCAGTTCTTC. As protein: CASSLYRYNEQFF.

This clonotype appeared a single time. DNA for the CDR3: TGTGCCAGCAGAGGCGCCGGGACCTCCTACGAGCAGTACTTC. Its protein is CASRGAGTSYEQYF. This chain connects TRBV5-4 to TRBJ2-7; D possibly uses TRBD1 or TRBD2 (5 bases each). Germline V CDR1 and CDR2: SGHNT, YYREEE (reference sequence). V dropped 5 bases and J dropped 0 bases, with 12 bases sitting between them. This CDR3 spans 14 amino acids.

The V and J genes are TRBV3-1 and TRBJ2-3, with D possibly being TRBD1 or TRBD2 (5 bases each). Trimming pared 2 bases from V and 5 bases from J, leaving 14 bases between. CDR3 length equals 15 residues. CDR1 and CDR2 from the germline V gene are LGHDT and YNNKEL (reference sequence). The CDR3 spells CASSQWDLKGDTQYF. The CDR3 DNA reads TGTGCCAGCAGCCAATGGGACCTCAAGGGAGATACGCAGTATTTT.